This T cell receptor beta chain came from a study of blood T cell repertoires in COVID-19. Study-wide context: Specimens from acute and convalescent COVID-19 originated in the United States, Italy and Spain. In each case, the material was cDNA or gDNA derived from T cells, B-cell-depleted T cells, or PBMCs.

Per germline, CDR1 SGHTS and CDR2 YDEGEE. Losses at the gene ends were 1 base for V and 1 base for J; bases not matched to a gene: 7. The CDR3 is 16 amino acids. Authors' analysis steps: Reference gene primer amplification gave estimated nucleated cell counts. The repertoire was sequenced with immunoSEQ multiplex PCR; TCRdb's copy has only in-frame clones and lacks some. V, J and clone size are those of that table, while D and trimming were read from the DNA. The sample gives 250,000 to 350,000 clones, 75% to 90% of which show up once; roughly 2.3% is in the top ten. Sequencing was performed on peripheral blood. The chain combines TRBV5-8 with TRBJ2-5; 7 positions agree with TRBD1. This clonotype originated in a man in his late teens or twenties with active or convalescent COVID-19. The CDR3 spells CASSLLGGQLQETQYF. As DNA, the CDR3 is TGTGCCAGCAGCTTGTTAGGGGGACAGCTCCAAGAGACCCAGTACTTC.